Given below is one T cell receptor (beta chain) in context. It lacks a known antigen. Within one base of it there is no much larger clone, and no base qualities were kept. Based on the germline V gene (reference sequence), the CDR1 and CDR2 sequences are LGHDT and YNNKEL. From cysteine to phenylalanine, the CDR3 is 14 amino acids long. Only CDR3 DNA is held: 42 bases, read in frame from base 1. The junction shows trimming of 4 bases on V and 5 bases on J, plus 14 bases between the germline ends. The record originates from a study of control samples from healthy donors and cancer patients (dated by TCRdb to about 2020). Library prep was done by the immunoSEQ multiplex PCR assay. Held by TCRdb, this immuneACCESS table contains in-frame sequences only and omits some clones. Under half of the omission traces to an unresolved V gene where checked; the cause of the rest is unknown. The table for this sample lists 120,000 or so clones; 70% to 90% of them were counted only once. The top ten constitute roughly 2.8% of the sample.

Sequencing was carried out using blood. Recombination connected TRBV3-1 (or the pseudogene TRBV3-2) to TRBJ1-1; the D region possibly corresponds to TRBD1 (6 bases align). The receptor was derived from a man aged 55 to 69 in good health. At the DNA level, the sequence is TGTGCCAGCAGCCCCCAGGGGTGGGGAACTGAAGCTTTCTTT. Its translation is CASSPQGWGTEAFF.